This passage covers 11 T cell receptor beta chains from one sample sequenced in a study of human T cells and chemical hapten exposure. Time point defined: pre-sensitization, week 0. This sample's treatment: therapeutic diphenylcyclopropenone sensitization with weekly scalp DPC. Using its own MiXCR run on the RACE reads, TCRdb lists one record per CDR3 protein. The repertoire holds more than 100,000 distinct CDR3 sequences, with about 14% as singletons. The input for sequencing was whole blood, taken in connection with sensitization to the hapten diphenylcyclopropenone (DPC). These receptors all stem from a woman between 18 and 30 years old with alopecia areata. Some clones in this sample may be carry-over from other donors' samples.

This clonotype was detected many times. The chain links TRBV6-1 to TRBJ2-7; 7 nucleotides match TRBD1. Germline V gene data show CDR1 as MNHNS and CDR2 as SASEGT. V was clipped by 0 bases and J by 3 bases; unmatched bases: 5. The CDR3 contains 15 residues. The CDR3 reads CASSEARTGYYEQYF. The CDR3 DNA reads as TGTGCCAGCAGTGAAGCGAGGACAGGCTACTACGAGCAGTACTTC.

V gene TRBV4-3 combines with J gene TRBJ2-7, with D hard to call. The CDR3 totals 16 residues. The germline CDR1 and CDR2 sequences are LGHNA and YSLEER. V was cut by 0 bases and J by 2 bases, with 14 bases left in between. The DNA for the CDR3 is TGCGCCAGCAGCCAAGATCTAGATAACTACCCCTACGAGCAGTACTTC. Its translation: CASSQDLDNYPYEQYF.

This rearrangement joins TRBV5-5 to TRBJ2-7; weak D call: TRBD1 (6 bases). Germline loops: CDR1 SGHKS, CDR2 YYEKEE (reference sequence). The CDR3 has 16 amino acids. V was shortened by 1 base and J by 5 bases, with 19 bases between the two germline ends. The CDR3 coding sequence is TGTGCCAGCAGCTTGACGTGGACAGCCTTAACGAACGAGCAGTACTTC. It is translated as CASSLTWTALTNEQYF. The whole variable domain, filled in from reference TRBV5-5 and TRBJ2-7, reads DAGVTQSPTHLIKTRGQQVTLRCSPISGHKSVSWYQQVLGQGPQFIFQYYEKEERGRGNFPDRFSARQFPNYSSELNVNALLLGDSALYLCASSLTWTALTNEQYFGPGTRLTVT.

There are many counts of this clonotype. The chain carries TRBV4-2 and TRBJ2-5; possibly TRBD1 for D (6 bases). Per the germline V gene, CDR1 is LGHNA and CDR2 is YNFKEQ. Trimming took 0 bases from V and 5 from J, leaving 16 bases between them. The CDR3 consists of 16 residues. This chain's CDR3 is CASSQDFSTGLETQYF. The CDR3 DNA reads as TGTGCCAGCAGCCAAGATTTCTCGACAGGTCTGGAGACCCAGTACTTC.

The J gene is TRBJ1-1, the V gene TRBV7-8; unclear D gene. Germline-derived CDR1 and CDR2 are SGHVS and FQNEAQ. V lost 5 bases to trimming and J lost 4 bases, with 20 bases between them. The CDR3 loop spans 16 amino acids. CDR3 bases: TGTGCCAGCAGCCCCCGGGCTACCACAAGGGCCACTGAAGCTTTCTTT. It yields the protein CASSPRATTRATEAFF. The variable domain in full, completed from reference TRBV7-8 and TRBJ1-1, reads GAGVSQSPRYKVAKRGQDVALRCDPISGHVSLFWYQQALGQGPEFLTYFQNEAQLDKSGLPSDRFFAERPEGSVSTLKIQRTQQEDSAVYLCASSPRATTRATEAFFGQGTRLTVV.

As DNA, the CDR3 is TGTGCCAGCAGCGTATCCCATCAGTTGAACACCGGGGAGCTGTTTTTT. It specifies CASSVSHQLNTGELFF. This chain connects TRBV9 to TRBJ2-2; no clear D. From germline, CDR1 is SGDLS and CDR2 YYNGEE. The CDR3 has 16 residues. Trimming cost V 1 base and J 1 base, with 11 bases left between them.

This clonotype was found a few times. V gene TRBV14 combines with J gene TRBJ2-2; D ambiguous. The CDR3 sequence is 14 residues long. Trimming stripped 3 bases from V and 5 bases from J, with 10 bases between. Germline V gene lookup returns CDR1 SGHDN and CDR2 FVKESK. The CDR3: CASSQGIRTGELFF. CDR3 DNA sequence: TGTGCCAGCAGCCAGGGAATACGGACCGGGGAGCTGTTTTTT.

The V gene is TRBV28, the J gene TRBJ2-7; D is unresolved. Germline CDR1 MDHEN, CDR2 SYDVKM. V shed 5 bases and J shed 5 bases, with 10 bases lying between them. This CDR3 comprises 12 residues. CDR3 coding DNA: TGTGCCAGCAGTGCCCTGCCCCACGAGCAGTACTTC. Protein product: CASSALPHEQYF.

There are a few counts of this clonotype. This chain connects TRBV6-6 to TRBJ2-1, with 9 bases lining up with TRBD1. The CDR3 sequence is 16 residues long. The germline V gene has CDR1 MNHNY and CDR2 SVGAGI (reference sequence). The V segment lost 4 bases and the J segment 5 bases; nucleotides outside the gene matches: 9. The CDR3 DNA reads TGTGCCAGCAGTTCCCCGGGACAGGGCCGTGACAATGAGCAGTTCTTC. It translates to CASSSPGQGRDNEQFF.

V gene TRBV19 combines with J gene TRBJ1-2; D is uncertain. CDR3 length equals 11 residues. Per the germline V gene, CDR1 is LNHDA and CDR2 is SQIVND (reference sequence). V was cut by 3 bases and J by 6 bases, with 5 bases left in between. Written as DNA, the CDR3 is TGTGCCAGTAGTATCGGGGATGGCTACACCTTC. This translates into CASSIGDGYTF.

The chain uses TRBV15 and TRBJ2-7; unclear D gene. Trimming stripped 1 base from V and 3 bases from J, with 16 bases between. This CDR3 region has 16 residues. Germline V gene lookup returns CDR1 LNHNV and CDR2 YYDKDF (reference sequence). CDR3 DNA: TGTGCCACCAGCAGAGTTTCAGGCGAAGGTAACTACGAGCAGTACTTC. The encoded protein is CATSRVSGEGNYEQYF.